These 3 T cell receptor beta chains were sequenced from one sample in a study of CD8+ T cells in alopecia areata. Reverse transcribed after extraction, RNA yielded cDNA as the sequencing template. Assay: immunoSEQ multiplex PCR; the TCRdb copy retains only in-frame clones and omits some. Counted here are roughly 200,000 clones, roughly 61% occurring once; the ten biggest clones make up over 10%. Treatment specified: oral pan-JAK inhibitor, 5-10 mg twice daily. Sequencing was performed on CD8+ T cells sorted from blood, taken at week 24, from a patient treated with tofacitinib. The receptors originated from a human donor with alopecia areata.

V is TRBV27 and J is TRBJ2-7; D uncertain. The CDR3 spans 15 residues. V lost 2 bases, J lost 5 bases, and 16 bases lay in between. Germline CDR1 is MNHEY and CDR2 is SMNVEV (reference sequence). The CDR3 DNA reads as TGTGCCAGCAGTTTAGGGGTGACCTTAAGGGACGAGCAGTACTTC. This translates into CASSLGVTLRDEQYF.

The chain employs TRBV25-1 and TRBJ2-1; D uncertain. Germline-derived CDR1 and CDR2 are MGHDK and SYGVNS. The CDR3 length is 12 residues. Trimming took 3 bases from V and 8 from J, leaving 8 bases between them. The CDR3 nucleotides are TGTGCCAGCAGTGACTGGCAGTATGAGCAGTTCTTC. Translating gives CASSDWQYEQFF.

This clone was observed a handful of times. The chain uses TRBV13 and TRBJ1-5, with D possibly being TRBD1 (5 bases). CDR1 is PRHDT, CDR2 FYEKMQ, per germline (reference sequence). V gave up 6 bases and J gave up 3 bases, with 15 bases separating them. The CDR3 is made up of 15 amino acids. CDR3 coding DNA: TGTGCCAGCAGTCAAACCGGGACGGACAATCAGCCCCAGCATTTT. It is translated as CASSQTGTDNQPQHF.